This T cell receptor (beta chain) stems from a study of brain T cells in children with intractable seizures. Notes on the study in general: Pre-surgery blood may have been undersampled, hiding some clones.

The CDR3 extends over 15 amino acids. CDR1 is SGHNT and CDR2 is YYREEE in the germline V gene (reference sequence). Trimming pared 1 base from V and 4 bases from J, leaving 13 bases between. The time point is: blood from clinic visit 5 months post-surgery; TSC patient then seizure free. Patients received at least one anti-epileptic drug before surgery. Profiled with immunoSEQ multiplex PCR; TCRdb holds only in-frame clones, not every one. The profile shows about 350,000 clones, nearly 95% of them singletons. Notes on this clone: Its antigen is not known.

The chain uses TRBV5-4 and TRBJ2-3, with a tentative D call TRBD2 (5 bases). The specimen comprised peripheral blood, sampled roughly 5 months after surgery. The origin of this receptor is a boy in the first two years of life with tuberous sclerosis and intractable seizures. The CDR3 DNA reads TGTGCCAGCAGCTTGTCTGAATGGAGGCCAGATACGCAGTATTTT. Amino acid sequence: CASSLSEWRPDTQYF.